Presented here are 18 T cell receptor beta chains from one specimen sequenced in a study of vaccination and CD4 T cells after COVID-19. TCRdb ran MiXCR on the PCR reads and lists one entry per CDR3 protein. The sample lists about 20,000 distinct CDR3 sequences; about three fifths were seen once. This specimen consisted of CD4+ T cells from blood, obtained before SARS-CoV-2 vaccination. The receptors were sampled from a human donor who had recovered from COVID-19.

The chain recombines TRBV7-9 with TRBJ2-1, with D uncertain. Germline CDR1 is SEHNR and CDR2 is FQNEAQ (reference sequence). The germline V and J ends were trimmed by 0 bases and 3 bases, with 6 bases remaining between them. This CDR3 is built from 14 residues. CDR3 sequence (DNA): TGTGCCAGCAGCTTAGCGATAAGCTACAATGAGCAGTTCTTC. This gives the protein CASSLAISYNEQFF.

The chain couples TRBV20-1 to TRBJ2-4; 11 nucleotides match TRBD2. Germline values: CDR1 DFQATT, CDR2 SNEGSKA (reference sequence). Trimming cost V 6 bases and J 3 bases; bases outside gene matches: 1. This CDR3 has 13 amino acids. CDR3 DNA sequence: TGCAGTGCGGGGACTAGCGGCAAAAACATTCAGTACTTC. Its protein product is CSAGTSGKNIQYF.

The chain joins TRBV20-1 to TRBJ2-3; 7 nucleotides agree with TRBD2. V lost 1 base, J lost 4 bases, and 11 bases stayed unmatched. Germline V gene sequence: CDR1 DFQATT, CDR2 SNEGSKA (reference sequence). The CDR3 runs 16 residues. The chain's CDR3 is CSARAPPRELADTQYF. DNA for the CDR3: TGCAGTGCTAGAGCCCCCCCGCGGGAGTTGGCAGATACGCAGTATTTT.

This chain uses TRBV12-3 or TRBV12-4 with TRBJ1-5; weak D call: TRBD1 (6 bases). This CDR3 region has 13 residues. The V end lost 7 bases, the J end lost 6 bases, and 13 bases lay between the germline ends. In nucleotides, the CDR3 is TGTGCCAGCAAAACAGGGAGGGGTCAGCCCCAGCATTTT. Residues: CASKTGRGQPQHF.

This clonotype was seen a few times. V gene TRBV21-1 combines with J gene TRBJ1-5; the table assigns TRBD1, which was not confirmed against the DNA. TRBV21-1 is assigned pseudogene status. The length of the CDR3 is 12 residues. The CDR3 loop reads CASSKGGQPQHF. The CDR3, as DNA: TGTGCCAGCAGCAAGGGGGGTCAGCCCCAGCATTTT.

V and J are TRBV6-1 and TRBJ1-1, with D perhaps matching TRBD1 (5 bases). The germline gives CDR1 MNHNS, CDR2 SASEGT. The V and J ends lost 5 bases and 2 bases respectively, with 18 bases between them. This CDR3 has 16 amino acids. As DNA, the CDR3 is TGTGCCAGCAGTCTTAAACAGGCCACAGGAAACACTGAAGCTTTCTTT. Amino acid sequence: CASSLKQATGNTEAFF.

This clonotype has only a few counts. This rearrangement joins TRBV7-2 to TRBJ2-5, with 9 bases fitting TRBD2. Germline V gene lookup returns CDR1 SGHTA and CDR2 FQGNSA. Trimming cost V 5 bases and J 5 bases; bases outside gene matches: 12. The CDR3 sequence is 16 residues long. CDR3 region: CASSPGELAGMETQYF. The CDR3 DNA sequence: TGTGCCAGCAGCCCGGGGGAGCTAGCGGGAATGGAGACCCAGTACTTC.

This clonotype was counted between two and nine times. V usage is TRBV6-2 or TRBV6-3 and J usage is TRBJ2-5, with 11 bases lining up with TRBD2. CDR1 is MNHEY, CDR2 SVGEGT, per germline. The V gene end was trimmed by 6 bases and the J gene end by 5 bases; junction bases not matched to a gene: 5. The CDR3 covers 14 residues. The CDR3 sequence is CASRYSGREETQYF. The CDR3 DNA follows: TGTGCCAGCAGATATAGCGGGAGGGAGGAGACCCAGTACTTC.

This sequence joins TRBV7-9 and TRBJ2-7; 10 bases align to TRBD1. V trimming: 0 bases; J trimming: 3 bases; junction bases outside the gene matches: 14. This CDR3 spans 19 amino acids. Germline assignment: CDR1 SEHNR and CDR2 FQNEAQ (reference sequence). This CDR3 is CASSLASIPGQGTIYEQYF. CDR3 DNA sequence: TGTGCCAGCAGCTTAGCCTCAATACCGGGACAGGGGACCATCTACGAGCAGTACTTC.

The chain carries TRBV4-1 and TRBJ1-2; TRBD1 is a possible D gene (5 bases). The CDR3 is 19 residues long. V lost 0 bases to trimming and J lost 3 bases, with 23 bases between them. From germline, CDR1 is MGHRA and CDR2 YSYEKL. The chain's CDR3 is CASSQEFGRGGRRYYGYTF. In DNA form, the CDR3 reads TGCGCCAGCAGCCAAGAATTCGGCCGCGGGGGACGGCGATACTATGGCTACACCTTC.

This clonotype was picked up a small number of times. The CDR3 region is CASTMNGNTIYF. CDR3 in DNA: TGTGCCAGCACCATGAACGGAAACACCATATATTTT. The chain has TRBV7-9 and TRBJ1-3; D is undetermined. The V gene's germline CDR1 is SEHNR and CDR2 FQNEAQ (reference sequence). The CDR3 has 12 amino acids. Between the trimmed V and J ends, which lost 7 bases and 4 bases, there was a span of 8 bases.

The gene calls are TRBV7-2 and TRBJ2-5; D remains ambiguous. Deletions cut 5 bases from V and 5 bases from J, with 18 bases between. Germline V gene sequence: CDR1 SGHTA, CDR2 FQGNSA. The CDR3 runs to 15 residues. DNA of the CDR3: TGTGCCAGCAGCAAAAGCTGGGCTATCTCTGAGACCCAGTACTTC. Encoded protein: CASSKSWAISETQYF.

V is TRBV7-9 and J is TRBJ2-3; 9 bases align to TRBD1. The CDR3 runs 15 residues. After removal of 0 bases from V and 4 bases from J, the junction contained 2 bases not matched to a gene. CDR1 and CDR2 from the germline V gene are SEHNR and FQNEAQ (reference sequence). CDR3: CASSLAQGAADTQYF. CDR3 bases: TGTGCCAGCAGCTTAGCACAGGGGGCTGCAGATACGCAGTATTTT.

J is TRBJ1-5 and V is TRBV19; D is unresolved. Trimming took off 5 bases at V and 4 bases at J, with 9 bases between the two ends. The CDR3 runs 13 residues. Germline V CDR1 and CDR2: LNHDA, SQIVND (reference sequence). The CDR3 is CASSGSFNQPQHF. CDR3 nucleotides: TGTGCCAGTAGTGGCAGCTTTAATCAGCCCCAGCATTTT.

This clonotype occurred once. The J gene is TRBJ2-3, the V gene TRBV21-1; no check of the table's D call, TRBD1, against the DNA was made. TRBV21-1 is termed a pseudogene. CDR3 length: 14 amino acids. CDR3 in amino acids: CASSKRQGADTQYF. The CDR3 DNA reads TGTGCCAGCAGCAAACGACAGGGGGCAGATACGCAGTATTTT.

The chain carries TRBV18 and TRBJ1-1; D remains ambiguous. The CDR3 is 14 residues long. The germline CDR1 and CDR2 sequences are KGHSH and LQKENI. Trimming took 3 bases from V and 6 from J, leaving 14 bases between them. The CDR3, as DNA: TGTGCCAGCTCACCGTACACCCTTGGCCCTGAAGCTTTCTTT. It encodes CASSPYTLGPEAFF.

This clonotype came up once. V and J are TRBV20-1 and TRBJ1-3; D gene uncertain. The germline CDR1 and CDR2 sequences are DFQATT and SNEGSKA (reference sequence). This CDR3 region has 14 residues. V was shortened by 5 bases and J by 0 bases, with 11 bases between the two germline ends. For the CDR3, the DNA is TGCAGTGCTCCTATACCTGGCTCTGGAAACACCATATATTTT. Protein: CSAPIPGSGNTIYF.

This chain uses TRBV20-1 with TRBJ2-3; 8 bases align to TRBD2. Trimming took 0 bases from V and 6 from J; bases not matched to a gene: 8. The CDR3 length is 15 residues. Germline V gene data show CDR1 as DFQATT and CDR2 as SNEGSKA (reference sequence). DNA for the CDR3: TGCAGTGCTAGAGATCCCGGGAGGGCCGCGGATACGCAGTATTTT. This gives the protein CSARDPGRAADTQYF.